These T cell receptor beta chains were read from a single sample in a study of T-cell memory formation after mild COVID-19. TCRdb processed the 5' RACE reads anew with MiXCR; each CDR3 protein has one entry. The table includes approximately 290,000 distinct CDR3 sequences, more than 15% detected once. Sequencing was performed on PBMCs or a T cell subset sorted from them (not recorded which). The receptors derive from a man younger than 30 who had mild COVID-19 (a few samples of this study predate the infection). Cell type and time point are not known. CDR3s include the opening cysteine and the closing phenylalanine or tryptophan. A row's size may be missing; if present it is once, few, many or a size class.

J gene: TRBJ1-1; clone size: NA; V gene: TRBV13; CDR3 protein: CASSLGVPNTEAFF
J gene: TRBJ2-5; clone size: few; V gene: TRBV3-1; CDR3 protein: CASRQRTGTGETQYF
J gene: TRBJ2-1; clone size: NA; V gene: TRBV19; CDR3 protein: CASSMNNEQFF
J gene: TRBJ2-3; clone size: few; V gene: TRBV7-9; CDR3 protein: CASRPPGQVTDTQYF
J gene: TRBJ2-3; clone size: few; V gene: TRBV4-1; CDR3 protein: CASSQVLGAWDTQYF
J gene: TRBJ1-2; clone size: NA; V gene: TRBV6-1; CDR3 protein: CASGRGAYQLNYGYTF
J gene: TRBJ2-7; clone size: many; V gene: TRBV5-5; CDR3 protein: CASSPTGGNYEQYF
J gene: TRBJ2-4; clone size: many; V gene: TRBV4-2; CDR3 protein: CASSLTEDLAKNIQYF
J gene: TRBJ1-4; clone size: NA; V gene: TRBV6-6; CDR3 protein: CASSRSRTNEKLFF
J gene: TRBJ2-7; clone size: many; V gene: TRBV4-3; CDR3 protein: CASSPSGAAENEQYF
J gene: TRBJ2-5; clone size: NA; V gene: TRBV9; CDR3 protein: CASSVSARGETQYF
J gene: TRBJ1-4; clone size: NA; V gene: TRBV18; CDR3 protein: CASSRPGLHNEKLFF
J gene: TRBJ1-4; clone size: NA; V gene: TRBV15; CDR3 protein: CATSGRQGVEELFF
J gene: TRBJ1-3; clone size: NA; V gene: TRBV4-3; CDR3 protein: CASSQGVTGTGNTIYF
J gene: TRBJ1-2; clone size: few; V gene: TRBV12-3/TRBV12-4; CDR3 protein: CASSPTARTGADGYTF
J gene: TRBJ1-1; clone size: NA; V gene: TRBV7-2; CDR3 protein: CASSRRPRGTEAFF
J gene: TRBJ2-5; clone size: few; V gene: TRBV20-1; CDR3 protein: CSARVRGGIETQYF
J gene: TRBJ1-6; clone size: few; V gene: TRBV7-7; CDR3 protein: CASSLSTGNSPLHF
J gene: TRBJ2-1; clone size: NA; V gene: TRBV10-3; CDR3 protein: CAISESRGSNEQFF
J gene: TRBJ1-1; clone size: NA; V gene: TRBV20-1; CDR3 protein: CSARAQGARAEAFF
J gene: TRBJ2-3; clone size: few; V gene: TRBV5-1; CDR3 protein: CASSPYDSSTDTQYF
J gene: TRBJ2-7; clone size: few; V gene: TRBV7-3; CDR3 protein: CASSFGVDRSYEQYF
J gene: TRBJ1-1; clone size: few; V gene: TRBV10-3; CDR3 protein: CAISGPGHLNTEAFF
J gene: TRBJ2-5; clone size: few; V gene: TRBV3-1; CDR3 protein: CASSGAGETQYF
J gene: TRBJ1-2; clone size: few; V gene: TRBV20-1; CDR3 protein: CSAEGGRTNYGYTF
J gene: TRBJ1-1; clone size: few; V gene: TRBV20-1; CDR3 protein: CSARDRGNTEAFF
J gene: TRBJ2-7; clone size: NA; V gene: TRBV7-9; CDR3 protein: CASSFSAGAGIEQYF
J gene: TRBJ1-2; clone size: NA; V gene: TRBV4-3; CDR3 protein: CASRLQTGNYGYTF
J gene: TRBJ2-5; clone size: many; V gene: TRBV7-2; CDR3 protein: CASSAGVQETQYF
J gene: TRBJ2-1; clone size: NA; V gene: TRBV7-2; CDR3 protein: CASSPPSGTEQFF
J gene: TRBJ2-4; clone size: NA; V gene: TRBV15; CDR3 protein: CATSLGLAGTKNIQYF
J gene: TRBJ1-5; clone size: NA; V gene: TRBV4-2; CDR3 protein: CASSQDPGQGFYQPQHF
J gene: TRBJ2-3; clone size: NA; V gene: TRBV24-1; CDR3 protein: CATSDPGKGGLTDTQYF
J gene: TRBJ2-5; clone size: many; V gene: TRBV5-1; CDR3 protein: CASSWRLAEETQYF
J gene: TRBJ1-3; clone size: NA; V gene: TRBV6-1; CDR3 protein: CASSDRGLDTIYF
J gene: TRBJ2-5; clone size: few; V gene: TRBV3-1; CDR3 protein: CASSQVRGAQETQYF
J gene: TRBJ1-6; clone size: few; V gene: TRBV5-1; CDR3 protein: CASSSYDRGVNSPLHF
J gene: TRBJ2-5; clone size: NA; V gene: TRBV6-5; CDR3 protein: CATLQSGGETQYF
J gene: TRBJ2-3; clone size: NA; V gene: TRBV4-2; CDR3 protein: CASSQVPSGDPSTDTQYF
J gene: TRBJ1-1; clone size: few; V gene: TRBV28; CDR3 protein: CASSLKGRGTEAFF
J gene: TRBJ2-7; clone size: few; V gene: TRBV2; CDR3 protein: CASSAQGAIEQYF
J gene: TRBJ2-3; clone size: NA; V gene: TRBV10-3; CDR3 protein: CATERSGGLTDTQYF
J gene: TRBJ2-2; clone size: few; V gene: TRBV29-1; CDR3 protein: CSGLGSMAGELFF
J gene: TRBJ1-1; clone size: NA; V gene: TRBV14; CDR3 protein: CASRTSHGAEAFF
J gene: TRBJ2-5; clone size: few; V gene: TRBV6-1; CDR3 protein: CASGRGRETQYF
J gene: TRBJ2-4; clone size: many; V gene: TRBV4-3; CDR3 protein: CASSRDRENIQYF
J gene: TRBJ2-2; clone size: few; V gene: TRBV6-5; CDR3 protein: CASSYGTGAGELFF
J gene: TRBJ1-4; clone size: NA; V gene: TRBV12-3/TRBV12-4; CDR3 protein: CASSLGDRDNEKLFF
J gene: TRBJ1-2; clone size: few; V gene: TRBV10-3; CDR3 protein: CAISSGQDYGYTF
J gene: TRBJ2-3; clone size: NA; V gene: TRBV2; CDR3 protein: CASGSATGGGTDTQYF
J gene: TRBJ2-1; clone size: few; V gene: TRBV4-3; CDR3 protein: CASSQDVAGARAFIF
J gene: TRBJ1-1; clone size: many; V gene: TRBV20-1; CDR3 protein: CSAWRGNTEAFF
J gene: TRBJ1-3; clone size: NA; V gene: TRBV18; CDR3 protein: CASSPSGETGNTIYF
J gene: TRBJ2-3; clone size: NA; V gene: TRBV6-4; CDR3 protein: CASSDRGDTQYF
J gene: TRBJ1-2; clone size: few; V gene: TRBV4-1; CDR3 protein: CASSQGPGYATGYTF
J gene: TRBJ2-1; clone size: once; V gene: TRBV27; CDR3 protein: CASTLLAGGNEQFF